This is a list of T cell receptor beta chains from one sample in a study of CD8+ T cells in alopecia areata. Here immunoSEQ multiplex PCR was the method, and the copy in TCRdb shows in-frame clones only, minus some. The sample contains a few hundred thousand clones, roughly two fifths of which appear only once. The specimen was CD4+ T cells sorted from blood, collected at roughly week 30, from a patient treated with tofacitinib. These receptors came from a human donor with alopecia areata. The CDR3 runs from the conserved cysteine through the conserved F or W. D genes are given only for firm matches. Clone size, where shown, is once, few, many, or a class for clones that have expanded.

CDR3 protein	CDR3 DNA	CDR3 length	clone size	J gene	V gene	D gene
CASHEGTGGNQPQHF	TGCGCCAGCCACGAAGGGACAGGGGGCAATCAGCCCCAGCATTTT	15	NA	TRBJ1-5	TRBV10-2	TRBD1
CASRPTGGTGYTF	TGTGCCAGCAGACCGACAGGGGGCACGGGCTACACCTTC	13	NA	TRBJ1-2	TRBV27	TRBD1
CARRTGDNSPLHF	TGTGCCCGGAGGACAGGGGATAATTCACCCCTCCACTTT	13	NA	TRBJ1-6	TRBV6-1	TRBD1
CASSVQTDNSPLHF	TGTGCCAGCAGCGTACAGACCGATAATTCACCCCTCCACTTT	14	NA	TRBJ1-6	TRBV9	NA
CASSSMDSTGYTF	TGTGCCAGCAGCTCCATGGACAGTACTGGCTACACCTTC	13	NA	TRBJ1-2	TRBV9	NA
CASSSRTPWDTDTQYF	TGTGCCAGCAGCTCACGGACCCCCTGGGACACAGATACGCAGTATTTT	16	NA	TRBJ2-3	TRBV7-6	NA
CASSLSGSSDTQYF	TGTGCCAGCAGCCTTAGCGGGAGCTCAGATACGCAGTATTTT	14	NA	TRBJ2-3	TRBV6-6	TRBD2
CASSDLVSGRDSEQYF	TGCGCCAGCAGTGATTTGGTTTCAGGGAGGGACTCCGAGCAGTACTTC	16	NA	TRBJ2-7	TRBV10-1	TRBD2
CAWSLPHGIAYEQYF	TGTGCCTGGAGCCTCCCCCATGGGATTGCCTACGAGCAGTACTTC	15	NA	TRBJ2-7	TRBV30	NA
CSVEPLIVYEQYF	TGCAGCGTGGAGCCCTTGATCGTCTACGAGCAGTACTTC	13	NA	TRBJ2-7	TRBV29-1	NA
CASSLVQGGSYNEQFF	TGCGCCAGCAGCTTGGTACAGGGCGGATCCTACAATGAGCAGTTCTTC	16	NA	TRBJ2-1	TRBV5-1	NA
CASSLDRGSGELFF	TGTGCCAGCAGTTTAGACAGGGGGTCCGGGGAGCTGTTTTTT	14	NA	TRBJ2-2	TRBV27	TRBD1
CASSRGTSGDQETQYF	TGTGCCAGCAGCAGAGGGACTAGCGGAGACCAAGAGACCCAGTACTTC	16	NA	TRBJ2-5	TRBV11-3	TRBD2
CASSLGQGYNEQFF	TGTGCCAGCAGCTTGGGACAGGGGTACAATGAGCAGTTCTTC	14	NA	TRBJ2-1	TRBV5-6	TRBD1
CASSLQEGREQYF	TGCGCCAGCAGCTTACAGGAGGGCCGGGAGCAGTACTTC	13	few	TRBJ2-7	TRBV5-1	NA
CASSRTIYVPDEQFF	TGTGCCAGCAGTAGGACTATTTACGTCCCCGATGAGCAGTTCTTC	15	few	TRBJ2-1	TRBV6-5	NA
CASSRSGGSYEQYF	TGTGCCAGCAGCCGGTCGGGAGGGTCCTACGAGCAGTACTTC	14	NA	TRBJ2-7	TRBV6-5	TRBD2
CAWSANSKRGYEQYF	TGTGCCTGGAGTGCCAACTCGAAAAGGGGGTACGAGCAGTACTTC	15	few	TRBJ2-7	TRBV30	NA
CAWRKWGFDEQFF	TGTGCCTGGAGGAAGTGGGGTTTCGATGAGCAGTTCTTC	13	NA	TRBJ2-1	TRBV30	NA
CASSPQGGEAFF	TGTGCCAGCAGCCCCCAGGGGGGTGAAGCTTTCTTT	12	NA	TRBJ1-1	TRBV9	TRBD1
CASSYSRASGKETQYF	TGTGCCAGCAGTTACTCGAGGGCTTCGGGGAAAGAGACCCAGTACTTC	16	NA	TRBJ2-5	TRBV6-5	NA